What follows are 10 T cell receptor beta chains derived from one specimen sequenced in a study of glioma-infiltrating T cells. Amplification of TCR alpha and beta CDR3 regions from RNA used iRepertoire nested multiplex PCR. TCRdb reprocessed the multiplex PCR reads via MiXCR and lists one record per CDR3 protein. The sample has about 20,000 distinct CDR3 sequences; 20% to 25% are singletons. Sample: glioma tissue, nonneoplastic brain tissue, or PBMCs (not recorded which). The receptor source for this set is a human donor with low-grade glioma or glioblastoma, undergoing nonglioma brain surgery, or in good health (not recorded which).

This clonotype was seen a handful of times. The chain couples TRBV3-1 to TRBJ2-1; D is undetermined. Trimming took off 4 bases at V and 10 bases at J, with 8 bases between the two ends. The CDR3 covers 11 residues. Germline CDR1 is LGHDT and CDR2 is YNNKEL (reference sequence). The CDR3 loop is CASSLTWEQFF. The CDR3 DNA reads TGTGCCAGCAGCCTCACTTGGGAGCAGTTCTTC.

Ten or more counts support this clonotype. V and J are TRBV28 and TRBJ2-7; 9 bases match TRBD1. The CDR3 is 14 amino acids. The V and J ends lost 7 bases and 4 bases, in that order; junction bases with no gene match: 8. Germline CDR1 MDHEN, CDR2 SYDVKM. CDR3 loop: CASISGQGGYEQYF. DNA for the CDR3: TGTGCCAGCATCTCGGGACAGGGTGGATACGAGCAGTACTTC.

This clonotype was detected ten times or more. The V and J genes are TRBV28 and TRBJ1-4; weak D call: TRBD1 (6 bases). The germline gives CDR1 MDHEN, CDR2 SYDVKM. Trimming took 5 bases from V and 5 from J, leaving 15 bases between them. The CDR3 contains 15 residues. The CDR3 sequence is CASSQRGGPNEKLFF. The CDR3 nucleotides read TGTGCCAGCAGTCAAAGAGGGGGTCCCAATGAAAAACTGTTTTTT. The entire variable domain, with the rest obtained from reference TRBV28 and TRBJ1-4, is as follows: DVKVTQSSRYLVKRTGEKVFLECVQDMDHENMFWYRQDPGLGLRLIYFSYDVKMKEKGDIPEGYSVSREKKERFSLILESASTNQTSMYLCASSQRGGPNEKLFFGSGTQLSVL.

The rearrangement links TRBV14 to TRBJ2-7; D unresolved. The CDR3 runs to 15 residues. The V gene lost 1 base and the J gene lost 3 bases, with 13 bases spanning the gap. Germline lookup yields CDR1 SGHDN and CDR2 FVKESK. CDR3 nucleotides: TGTGCCAGCAGCCAAGGCCCCCCCGCCCTCTACGAGCAGTACTTC. This codes for CASSQGPPALYEQYF.

This clonotype was picked up many times. V gene TRBV7-6 combines with J gene TRBJ1-1, with D unclear. CDR1 and CDR2 (germline): SGHVS, FNYEAQ. Trimming removed 5 bases from V and 2 bases from J, with 18 bases in between. The CDR3 is 16 residues long. This CDR3 reads CASSPTREGPNTEAFF. For the CDR3, the DNA is TGTGCCAGCAGCCCGACAAGGGAAGGACCAAACACTGAAGCTTTCTTT.

There are a few counts of this clonotype. The chain uses TRBV6-1 and TRBJ2-7, with 8 bases identical to TRBD1. Germline V gene data show CDR1 as MNHNS and CDR2 as SASEGT. This CDR3 contains 15 residues. V shed 6 bases, J shed 0 bases, and the junction held 7 bases outside the gene matches. The CDR3 bases are TGTGCCAGCAGGCCCCGGACAGGGAGCTCCTACGAGCAGTACTTC. The encoded protein is CASRPRTGSSYEQYF.

At least ten counts were recorded for this clonotype. The CDR3 DNA is TGCGCCAGCACGAGACAGCGGATTAACACCGGGGAGCTGTTTTTT. This translates into CASTRQRINTGELFF. This rearrangement joins TRBV4-1 to TRBJ2-2; D might be TRBD1 or TRBD2, each matching 5 bases. This CDR3 has 15 residues. The ends were cut back, 7 bases at V and 2 bases at J, with 14 bases in the middle. CDR1 and CDR2 from the germline V gene are MGHRA and YSYEKL.

This clonotype was found many times. The chain carries TRBV27 and TRBJ1-2; 8 bases map to TRBD1. CDR3 length: 13 amino acids. With 6 bases clipped from V and 3 bases from J, the junction kept 3 bases outside the gene matches. Germline-derived CDR1 and CDR2 are MNHEY and SMNVEV (reference sequence). The CDR3 DNA reads TGTGCCAGCAGCCAGGACAGGGACTATGGCTACACCTTC. Protein: CASSQDRDYGYTF.

V is TRBV19 and J is TRBJ1-1, with D hard to call. The CDR3 runs to 12 residues. CDR1 is LNHDA and CDR2 is SQIVND in the germline V gene (reference sequence). The V gene lost 1 base and the J gene lost 11 bases, with 11 bases spanning the gap. The DNA of the CDR3 is TGTGCCAGTAGTATAGGGTCCGGAGGGGCTTTCTTT. The encoded protein is CASSIGSGGAFF.

There are many counts of this clonotype. The J gene is TRBJ1-1, the V gene TRBV25-1; 11 bases fit TRBD1. V trimming: 8 bases; J trimming: 1 base; junction bases outside the gene matches: 3. The germline CDR1 and CDR2 sequences are MGHDK and SYGVNS. The CDR3 runs to 14 residues. CDR3 protein: CASAGQGGNTEAFF. The CDR3 DNA is TGTGCCAGCGCGGGACAGGGGGGGAACACTGAAGCTTTCTTT.